These 11 T cell receptor beta chains were sequenced from one sample in a study of identifying expanded T cells in peripheral blood. Only in-frame clones appear in the TCRdb table, and some are missing; sequencing was by immunoSEQ multiplex PCR. The table records around 100,000 clones, 80% to 90% of them present only once. The sample taken for sequencing was blood. These receptors came from a person aged 18 to 75 in good health.

This chain connects TRBV5-1 to TRBJ1-2, with 8 bases fitting TRBD1. CDR3 length equals 15 residues. Germline V gives CDR1 SGHRS, CDR2 YFSETQ. Trimming took 2 bases from V and 4 from J; bases not matched to a gene: 7. CDR3 nucleotides: TGCGCCAGCAGCTTTGGGCAGGGGGCAGGCTATGGCTACACCTTC. Encoded protein: CASSFGQGAGYGYTF. Together with reference TRBV5-1 and TRBJ1-2, the CDR3 gives the full variable domain: KAGVTQTPRYLIKTRGQQVTLSCSPISGHRSVSWYQQTPGQGLQFLFEYFSETQRNKGNFPGRFSGRQFSNSRSEMNVSTLELGDSALYLCASSFGQGAGYGYTFGSGTRLTVV.

J is TRBJ1-5 and V is TRBV15; 9 positions match TRBD1. J gave up 9 bases and V 9 bases, and 9 bases lay outside the gene matches. The CDR3 sequence is 13 residues long. The germline CDR1 and CDR2 sequences are LNHNV and YYDKDF (reference sequence). The CDR3 spells CATGGQGMGPQHF. CDR3 nucleotide sequence: TGTGCCACGGGGGGACAGGGTATGGGGCCCCAGCATTTT.

The rearrangement links TRBV18 to TRBJ2-7, with D uncertain. V was trimmed by 3 bases and J by 6 bases, leaving 9 bases between them. Germline CDR1 is KGHSH and CDR2 is LQKENI. This CDR3 is 12 amino acids long. The CDR3 DNA sequence: TGTGCCAGCTCACCTGGGGTAGGCGAGCAGTACTTC. Its protein is CASSPGVGEQYF.

V gene TRBV9 combines with J gene TRBJ2-1, with 10 bases fitting TRBD1. Germline CDR1 is SGDLS and CDR2 is YYNGEE. CDR3 length equals 16 residues. The V and J ends lost 3 bases and 4 bases, in that order; junction bases with no gene match: 7. CDR3 in DNA: TGTGCCAGCAGCGCAACCGGGACAGGGGCGTACAATGAGCAGTTCTTC. It yields the protein CASSATGTGAYNEQFF.

This chain links TRBV20-1 with TRBJ1-4; D unclear. The ends were cut back, 6 bases at V and 11 bases at J, with 13 bases in the middle. This CDR3 is built from 11 residues. Germline CDR1 and CDR2: DFQATT and SNEGSKA (reference sequence). For the CDR3, the DNA is TGCAGTGCCCCCACCACGGGGAAACTGTTTTTT. Translation: CSAPTTGKLFF.

This clone was found a few times. The chain carries TRBV29-1 and TRBJ1-1; no firm D call. The CDR3 length is 14 residues. Germline V lookup: CDR1 SQVTM, CDR2 ANQGSEA. Trimming cost V 3 bases and J 0 bases, with 11 bases left between them. CDR3 loop: CSVELAALNTEAFF. DNA for the CDR3: TGCAGCGTTGAGTTGGCAGCATTGAACACTGAAGCTTTCTTT.

This sequence joins TRBV4-3 and TRBJ1-1; D is perhaps TRBD1 (5 bases). CDR3 size: 16 residues. Per the germline V gene, CDR1 is LGHNA and CDR2 is YSLEER. V lost 1 base, J lost 3 bases, and 15 bases lay in between. The CDR3 sequence is CASSQAWGGMDTEAFF. CDR3 DNA: TGCGCCAGCAGCCAAGCGTGGGGGGGTATGGACACTGAAGCTTTCTTT.

The chain links TRBV6-6 to TRBJ1-3; D ambiguous. The V gene's germline CDR1 is MNHNY and CDR2 SVGAGI (reference sequence). The CDR3 covers 14 residues. V gave up 3 bases and J gave up 0 bases, with 6 bases separating them. The CDR3, as DNA: TGTGCCAGCAGTTATGCAGTCTCTGGAAACACCATATATTTT. Protein: CASSYAVSGNTIYF.

The CDR3 spells CASSHPGLAGGHNEQFF. The CDR3 nucleotides read TGTGCCAGCAGCCATCCGGGACTAGCGGGAGGCCACAATGAGCAGTTCTTC. This chain joins TRBV11-3 and TRBJ2-1; TRBD2 aligns across 15 bases. Trimming at V came to 5 bases and at J to 5 bases, leaving 7 bases not matched to a gene. The CDR3 length is 17 residues. Germline-derived CDR1 and CDR2 are SGHNT and YENEEA.

This chain connects TRBV5-1 to TRBJ2-5, with 12 bases fitting TRBD2. Trimming cost V 4 bases and J 8 bases; bases outside gene matches: 9. Germline loops: CDR1 SGHRS, CDR2 YFSETQ. This CDR3 has 15 residues. The CDR3 protein is CASSLASGGAHTQYF. The CDR3 bases are TGCGCCAGCAGCCTGGCTAGCGGGGGGGCCCATACCCAGTACTTC.

The V and J genes are TRBV19 and TRBJ1-1; 8 bases match TRBD1. Losses at the gene ends were 8 bases for V and 0 bases for J; bases not matched to a gene: 8. The germline V gene encodes CDR1 LNHDA and CDR2 SQIVND (reference sequence). The CDR3 is made up of 15 amino acids. This CDR3 reads CASGGQVRMNTEAFF. Here the CDR3 DNA reads TGTGCCAGTGGGGGACAGGTTCGAATGAACACTGAAGCTTTCTTT. The variable domain in full, completed from reference TRBV19 and TRBJ1-1, reads DGGITQSPKYLFRKEGQNVTLSCEQNLNHDAMYWYRQDPGQGLRLIYYSQIVNDFQKGDIAEGYSVSREKKESFPLTVTSAQKNPTAFYLCASGGQVRMNTEAFFGQGTRLTVV.